This T cell receptor (beta chain) was recorded in a study of early T cells in non-severe SARS-CoV-2 infection. Study-wide context: Bulk RNA from unsorted whole blood was sequenced; chains were unpaired.

Individual cDNA molecules each received unique molecular identifiers attached to them. From the 5' RACE reads, TCRdb called clonotypes with MiXCR, one entry per CDR3 protein. The table has approximately 52,000 distinct CDR3 sequences, 8% to 8.5% seen once; the top ten hold around 9.4%. Germline CDR1 is LNHDA and CDR2 is SQIVND (reference sequence). The CDR3 contains 13 residues. V lost 7 bases and J 2 bases, leaving 11 bases between the germline ends. General study results and limits: Anti-spike CD8 responses were favored in VDJdb matching, and private and CD4 specificities were missed.

This clonotype has a count of ten or more. Its antigen is unidentified. The source of this sequence is an adult who was a healthcare worker with PCR-confirmed SARS-CoV-2 infection or an uninfected control (not recorded which). The chain carries TRBV19 and TRBJ1-2; D gene ambiguous. The sequenced material came from whole blood. CDR3 region: CASTTNLNYGYTF. The CDR3 nucleotides read TGTGCCAGTACCACAAATCTCAACTATGGCTACACCTTC.